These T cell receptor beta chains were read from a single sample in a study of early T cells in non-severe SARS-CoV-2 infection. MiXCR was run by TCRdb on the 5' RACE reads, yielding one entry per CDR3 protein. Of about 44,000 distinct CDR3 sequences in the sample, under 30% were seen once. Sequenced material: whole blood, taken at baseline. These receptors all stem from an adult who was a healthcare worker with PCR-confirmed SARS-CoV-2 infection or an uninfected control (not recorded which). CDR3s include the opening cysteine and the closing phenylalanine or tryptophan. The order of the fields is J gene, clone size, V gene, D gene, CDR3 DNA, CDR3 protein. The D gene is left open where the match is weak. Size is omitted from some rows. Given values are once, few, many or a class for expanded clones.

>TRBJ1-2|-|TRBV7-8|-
TGTGCCAGCAGCTTAGAGACCCCGAGCTATGGCTACACCTTC
CASSLETPSYGYTF
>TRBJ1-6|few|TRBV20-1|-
TGCAGTGCTGGGGGTCCACAGGGTACTTCACCCCTCCACTTT
CSAGGPQGTSPLHF
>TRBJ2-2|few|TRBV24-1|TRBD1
TGTGCCACCAGTGAGGCGGGACAGGGTACCACCGGGGAGCTGTTTTTT
CATSEAGQGTTGELFF
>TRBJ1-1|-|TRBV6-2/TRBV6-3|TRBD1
TGTGCCAGCAGTTACGGGACAGTTGAGGAAGCTGAAGCTTTCTTT
CASSYGTVEEAEAFF
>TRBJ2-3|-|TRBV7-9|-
TGTGCCAGCAGCTTAGCGACAGGAGGGACGCAGTATTTT
CASSLATGGTQYF
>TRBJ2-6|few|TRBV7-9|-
TGTGCCAGCAGGTTGCAGGCTGGGGCCAACGTCCTGACTTTC
CASRLQAGANVLTF
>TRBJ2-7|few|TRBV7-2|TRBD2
TGTGCCAGCAGCCCCCTTTCGGGGGGAACCTACGAGCAGTACTTC
CASSPLSGGTYEQYF
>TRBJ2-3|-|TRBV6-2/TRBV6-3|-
TGTGCCAGCAGCGCCGGGGGCGTTCCAGATACGCAGTATTTT
CASSAGGVPDTQYF
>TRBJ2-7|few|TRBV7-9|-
TGTGCCAGCAGCCCCACCGGGACCGCGCCCTACGAGCAGTACTTC
CASSPTGTAPYEQYF
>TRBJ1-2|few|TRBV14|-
TGTGCCAGCAGCCAAGCGGGCAGAGCCTATGGCTACACCTTC
CASSQAGRAYGYTF
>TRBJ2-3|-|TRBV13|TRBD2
TGTGCCAGCAGCCCCGGGACTAGTGGGTATACGCAGTATTTT
CASSPGTSGYTQYF
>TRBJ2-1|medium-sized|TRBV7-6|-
TGTGCCAGCAGCTTAGCCGGCCGAGGGGAAACTATCGCTGAGCAGTTCTTC
CASSLAGRGETIAEQFF
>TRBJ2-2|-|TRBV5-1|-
TGCGCCATCGGGGCGAACACCGGGGAGCTGTTTTTT
CAIGANTGELFF
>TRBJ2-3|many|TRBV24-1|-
TGTGCCACCAGTGATCCAGGAACAGATACGCAGTATTTT
CATSDPGTDTQYF
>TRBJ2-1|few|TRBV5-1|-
TGCGCCAGCAGCCCGCAGCCGACAGCAGGCATGTACAATGAGCAGTTCTTC
CASSPQPTAGMYNEQFF
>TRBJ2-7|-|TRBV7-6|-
TGTGCCAGCATCCCCGCGGCCAACTCGTACGAGCAGTACTTC
CASIPAANSYEQYF
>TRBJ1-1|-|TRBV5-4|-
TGTGCCAGCATCTCAGCCCCAGGACTGACGAACACTGAAGCTTTCTTT
CASISAPGLTNTEAFF
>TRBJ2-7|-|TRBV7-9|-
TGTGCCAGCAGCCCGCCGGGGTCCGGTGAGCAGTACTTC
CASSPPGSGEQYF
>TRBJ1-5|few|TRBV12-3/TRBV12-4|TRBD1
TGTGCCAGCGCCTCCCCGGGGACAGGGTATAGTCAGCCCCAGCATTTT
CASASPGTGYSQPQHF
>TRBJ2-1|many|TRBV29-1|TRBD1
TGCAGCGTTGCTACTACTGGGACAGGGTACGACAATGAGCAGTTCTTC
CSVATTGTGYDNEQFF
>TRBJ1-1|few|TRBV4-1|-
TGCGCCAGCAGCCAAGGTTTGGTGAACACTGAAGCTTTCTTT
CASSQGLVNTEAFF
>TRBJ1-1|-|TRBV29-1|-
TGCAGCGTTGCCTTTGGGACTGAAGCTTTCTTT
CSVAFGTEAFF
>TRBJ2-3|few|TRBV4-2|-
TGTGCCAGAATCCGGGACCCCGAGATGACGCAGTATTTT
CARIRDPEMTQYF
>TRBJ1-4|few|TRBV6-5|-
TGTGCCAGCAGTTACCCCTTGGCGAAAAAACTGTTTTTT
CASSYPLAKKLFF
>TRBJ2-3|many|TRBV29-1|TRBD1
TGCAGCGCGCAGCAGGGGGCCCGCGCAGATACGCAGTATTTT
CSAQQGARADTQYF
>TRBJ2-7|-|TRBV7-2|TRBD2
TGTGCCAGCAGCTTATCTCGCGGGGGGGCACGATACGAGCAGTACTTC
CASSLSRGGARYEQYF
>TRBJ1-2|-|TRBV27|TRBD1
TGTGCCAGCAGTAAAGAACAGGGGGCGACCGGCTACACCTTC
CASSKEQGATGYTF
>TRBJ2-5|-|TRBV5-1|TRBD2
TGCGCCAGCAGCTTGGTTCCCGGGACTAGCGGGGAAGGGACCCAGTACTTC
CASSLVPGTSGEGTQYF
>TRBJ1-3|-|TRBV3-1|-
TGTGCCAGCAGCCAAGCAGACGGTATCTCTGGAAACACCATATATTTT
CASSQADGISGNTIYF
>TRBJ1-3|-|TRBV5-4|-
TGTGCCAGCAGCCCGGACAGCGGCTTAAACACCATATATTTT
CASSPDSGLNTIYF
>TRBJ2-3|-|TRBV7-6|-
TGTGCCAGCAGCCAGGGCCTAGGCACAGATACGCAGTATTTT
CASSQGLGTDTQYF
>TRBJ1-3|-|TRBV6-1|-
TGTGCCAGCAGTTCCCGGGACGGCGGAAACACCATATATTTT
CASSSRDGGNTIYF
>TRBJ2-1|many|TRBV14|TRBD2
TGTGCCAGCAGCCAAAGCGGGGGGGCCTCTTACAATGAGCAGTTCTTC
CASSQSGGASYNEQFF
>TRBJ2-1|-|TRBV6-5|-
TGTGCCAGCAGTCCCGGATGGGAGCAGTTCTTC
CASSPGWEQFF
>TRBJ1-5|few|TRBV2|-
TGTGCCAGCAGTGAAGTTCCACGCCGAAATCAGCCCCAGCATTTT
CASSEVPRRNQPQHF
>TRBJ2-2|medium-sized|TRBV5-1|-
TGCGCCAGCAGCTTGGACGCAGAGACCGGGGAGCTGTTTTTT
CASSLDAETGELFF
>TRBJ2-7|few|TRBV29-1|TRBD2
TGCAGCGTTTTTGTGGGGGAGGGAGACGAGCAGTACTTC
CSVFVGEGDEQYF
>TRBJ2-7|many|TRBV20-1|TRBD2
TGCAGTGCTAAAAGTCCCGGGACTAGCGGGAAAACCTACGAGCAGTACTTC
CSAKSPGTSGKTYEQYF
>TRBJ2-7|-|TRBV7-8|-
TGTGCCAGCAGCCCGGCCCCTCCCTACGAGCAGTACTTC
CASSPAPPYEQYF
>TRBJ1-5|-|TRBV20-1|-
TGCAGTGCTAGTGATGGCAATCAGCCCCAGCATTTT
CSASDGNQPQHF
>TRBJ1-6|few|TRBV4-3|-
TGCGCCAGCAGCCAAGCGGGGGCCTACAATTCACCCCTCCACTTT
CASSQAGAYNSPLHF
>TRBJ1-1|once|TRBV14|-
TGTGCCAGCAGCCTACGACTGGACCTTTCTTCCGAAGCTTTCTTT
CASSLRLDLSSEAFF
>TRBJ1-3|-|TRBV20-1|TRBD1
TGCAGTGCCCTGACAGGGAAGAACACCATATATTTT
CSALTGKNTIYF
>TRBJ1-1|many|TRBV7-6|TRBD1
TGTGCCAGCAGCTTTCAGACAGGGAGGGGCACTGAAGCTTTCTTT
CASSFQTGRGTEAFF
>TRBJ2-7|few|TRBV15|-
TGTGCCACCAGCAGTCCGTCTCGGGGAAGATACGGCGAGCAGTACTTC
CATSSPSRGRYGEQYF
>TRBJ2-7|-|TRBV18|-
TGTGCCAGCTCACCAGGAGAGGGGGGTGCCTACGAGCAGTACTTC
CASSPGEGGAYEQYF
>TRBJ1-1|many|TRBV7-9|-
TGTGCCAGCAGCTTCAGGGTCCGATCTCAAGCTTTCTTT
CASSFRVRSQAFF
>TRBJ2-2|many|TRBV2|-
TGTGCCACGGGGACGGAGAACACCGGGGAGCTGTTTTTT
CATGTENTGELFF
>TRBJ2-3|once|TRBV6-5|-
TGTGCCAGCAGTTACAGGGGACGAGACGAAACAGATACGCAGTATTTT
CASSYRGRDETDTQYF
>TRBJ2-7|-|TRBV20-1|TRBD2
TGCAGTGTTCGGACTAGCGGGGGCTACGAGCAGTACTTC
CSVRTSGGYEQYF
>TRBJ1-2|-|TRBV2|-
TGTGCCAGCAGTGAGGACAGTCGGGGCTACACCTTC
CASSEDSRGYTF